The subject of this entry is one T cell receptor (beta chain). Its cognate antigen has yet to be identified. No base quality values were provided; no much bigger clone lies one nucleotide off. These data originate in a study of cytomegalovirus exposure and HLA in healthy donors (dated by TCRdb to 2016 to 2017). Background on the whole study: In an earlier analysis of several hundred of the donors, roughly 300 Gb of sequence data and some 100 million unique TCR beta sequences from 150 million to 200 million T cells were reported. Approximately 300 gigabases of sequencing data and 70 million to 95 million unique TCR sequences made up an early release that covered approximately 620 HLA-typed donors. The genetic ancestry cluster associated with self-reported Caucasian donors included roughly four fifths of the 350 to 500 genotyped donors. The study was designed to test whether signatures of past pathogen exposure could be identified by cataloging public T cell receptors. The study profiled the T cell repertoires of hundreds of subjects by immunosequencing and related them to cytomegalovirus serostatus. Along with the approximately 700-subject first cohort, a separate validation cohort of more than 90 different subjects was used. To predict cytomegalovirus infection status, the study combined high-throughput TCR immunosequencing, statistical association of individual TCRs with disease status, and machine learning. In a later analysis, previously published TCR beta repertoires from about 640 donors were re-analyzed and high-resolution HLA genotyping was added so that TCR occurrence patterns could be studied. Rather than using new phenotypic data, the later analysis identified candidate immune exposures from TCR beta sequences and from how often those sequences occurred across donors. An earlier analysis of roughly 600 of the donors used high-throughput TCR beta sequencing to judge whether each TCR beta V gene segment behaved as functional or pseudogenic. Alongside the repertoire data, information on donor age, sex, ethnicity and CMV serostatus was compiled. A later genetic analysis took genome-wide SNP genotypes for about 65% of the roughly 670 donors and used that subset as a discovery cohort. All discovery cohort repertoires had been generated on a single sequencing platform. HLA typing included class I and class II loci at four-digit resolution. Typing coverage differed by locus: A, B, C, DRB1 and DQB1 were typed in roughly 629-630 donors, DQA1 in about 550, DPA1 in over 600, and DPB1 in around 440. A handful of DR-DQ haplotypes were handled as single units for association and clustering because linkage in the cohort was strong. Among a few hundred genotyped donors of the cohort, an average of roughly 240,000 unique TCR beta nucleotide sequences were sequenced per donor, roughly 20% of them non-productive. The paper's findings and limits, for the study overall: CMV serostatus was the only immune exposure information available for the cohort. Presence/absence analyses assumed roughly uniform sequencing depth across donors, an assumption that may not hold. Correlated functional status among segregating V segments might be attributable to linkage disequilibrium, but an unknown experimental factor could not be ruled out. A group of highly shared sequence variants was considered likely to be a technical artifact of the sequencing pipeline. Because some donors lacked HLA typing at each locus, the association tests relied only on the typed subset. A few of the identified cytomegalovirus-associated TCR beta chains were confirmed in vitro to be specific for cytomegalovirus antigens. Assigning TCR associations to individual alleles was difficult when HLA alleles, especially DR and DQ, strongly co-occurred. Approximately 16 rarely observed V segments, including chromosome 9 orphons, were excluded from the earlier analysis of several hundred of the donors because counts were too low. In this cohort, only TCR beta chains were sequenced, and detectable features were limited by the absence of alpha or paired-chain data. The study listed over 150 TCR beta chains as associated with cytomegalovirus. An association between a missense DCLRE1C variant and V-gene and J-gene trimming of TCR beta chains was found in a later genetic analysis and replicated in an independent cohort. Broadly in line with IMGT annotations, most TCR beta V segments showed up in productive rearrangements about 87% or about 30% of the time in an earlier analysis of 587 of the donors. A later analysis reported that several top co-occurrence clusters appeared linked to parvovirus B19, influenza, CMV and Epstein-Barr virus. In a later analysis, HLA-associated TCR beta chains were found to be more clonally expanded and to have lower generation probabilities than equally common non-associated chains. Specific HLA alleles were associated with 15,000 to 20,000 TCR beta sequences at a false discovery rate of 0.05 in a later analysis. The authors suggested that the approach could potentially be extended to other disease states and immunological phenotypes. In a later analysis, the rate of TCR association differed among HLA loci, with DRB1 alleles having the most associated TCRs and HLA-C alleles having the fewest. A further reported finding was that TCR beta sequences accurately predicted the HLA-A and HLA-B alleles for most subjects in the first cohort. Most TCR sequences were observed very rarely across donors, whereas some public TCRs were present in many individuals. In a later analysis, most CMV-associated TCR beta chains were found to appear HLA-restricted, with HLA associations seemingly driven largely by CMV exposure. According to a later genetic analysis, donors in an Asian-associated ancestry cluster had fewer N-insertions in productive TCRs than the roughly 670-donor mean. The classifier was reported to diagnose cytomegalovirus status with high specificity and sensitivity in both the original and validation cohorts. Because the 87-base-pair reads could not distinguish some IMGT-functional V segments, including TRBV6-2 and TRBV6-3, those segments were excluded.

The cohort was made up of roughly 670 healthy bone marrow donors. Cohort members were all nominally healthy when sampled, although unrecorded immune exposures were likely present. The donor tested CMV seropositive and was one of the 289 seropositive cohort members. Every donor gave a peripheral blood sample, and the peripheral blood mononuclear cells from that sample were used for TCR beta sequencing. Genomic DNA extraction from the blood cell samples was performed with the Qiagen DNeasy Blood Extraction Kit. Library construction relied on the immunoSEQ multiplex PCR assay. The multiplex PCR relied on a mix of 60 forward primers for TCR Vbeta segments and 13 reverse primers for TCR Jbeta segments. The CDR3 region of rearranged TCR beta genes was amplified from genomic DNA with a multiplex PCR assay. On the Illumina HiSeq System, the amplified TCR beta libraries were sequenced as 87-base-pair reads. Per the source publication's procedure: A later analysis counted approximately 76 million unique TCR beta chains across the approximately 700 repertoires, and roughly 10 million of these chains were shared by at least two donors. Raw reads were error-corrected and collapsed into unique sequences with a nearest-neighbor algorithm that merged closely related sequences to remove PCR and sequencing errors. To assign V, D and J gene segments, CDR3 sequences were aligned to IMGT reference sequences. For a sequence to be retained, a match of at least six nucleotides to both a V gene segment and a J gene segment was required. Rearrangements were classified as productive when the CDR3 lacked stop codons and remained in frame with V and J, and all other rearrangements were classified as non-productive. Following IMGT convention, CDR3 was defined as the stretch from the second conserved V-encoded cysteine to the conserved J-encoded phenylalanine. The earlier analysis of about 500 of the donors excluded sequences that lacked an unambiguous match to a single V gene segment. An earlier analysis of several hundred of the donors called V segments functional above 56.7% productive rearrangements and segregating when the between-donor standard deviation exceeded 5%. To diagnose cytomegalovirus status from the catalog of TCR beta chain sequences, a statistical classification framework was built. In a later analysis, TCR nucleotide sequences were compared against IMGT/GENE-DB human TR gene sequences so that V and J genes could be assigned. A later analysis assigned CDR3 sequences and most-parsimonious VDJ recombination scenarios with the TCRdist pipeline. In a later analysis, every TCR beta chain was defined by the combination of its CDR3 amino acid sequence and its V-gene family, and reads without a unique V-gene family were dropped. As a way to deal with suspected cross-contamination and a sequencing artifact, a later analysis dropped 500 to 700 nucleotide sequences that were highly shared and had low generation probability. In a later analysis, a clonal expansion index for each public chain was calculated from normalized within-repertoire ranks of inferred template counts. In a later analysis, generation probabilities were computed with a VDJ recombination model fitted to out-of-frame rearrangements, and the resulting probabilities were checked against IGoR. A later analysis scored TCR-TCR, TCR-HLA and TCR-CMV co-occurrence with hypergeometric tests, applying a repertoire-size bias correction to TCR pairs. False discovery rates were estimated in a later analysis by permuting HLA or CMV assignments 20 times. A later analysis grouped co-occurring TCRs with DBSCAN, adding TCRdist sequence similarity when clustering within HLA-allele-positive subsets. Co-occurrence clustering excluded repertoires with fewer than 30,000 or more than 120,000 public chains, plus five with anomalous nucleotide sharing. The table was pulled from immuneACCESS by TCRdb, which kept in-frame rearrangements only. Such tables lose some clones; where checked, under half of the loss comes from unresolved V genes, and the rest has no known cause. The V and J calls and clone size were taken over from that table, and D and trimming were inferred from the DNA. Across this sample there are 150,000 to 200,000 clones, with more than 75% seen only once. The ten largest clones represent roughly 3.1% of the sample.

Including cysteine and phenylalanine, the CDR3 has 13 amino acids. Only the CDR3 region is kept as DNA, spanning 39 bases read in frame from base 1. The germline V gene specifies MRHNA as CDR1 and SNTAGT as CDR2. V loses 7 bases, J loses 7 bases, and the germline ends lie 16 bases apart. Here the chain combines TRBV6-4 and TRBJ1-2, and perhaps TRBD1 as D gene, on 6 matching bases. The TCR comes from a man aged 40-49 years in good health and CMV-seropositive. The sequencing sample was made of PBMCs. The base sequence is TGTGCCAGCACTCCGGGACAAGGGCTTGGCTACACCTTC. The encoded protein is CASTPGQGLGYTF.